Listed below are T cell receptor beta chains from one sample, sequenced in a study of blood T cell repertoires in COVID-19. The data were produced by immunoSEQ multiplex PCR, yet TCRdb's version contains in-frame clones alone and is incomplete. The profile shows 200,000 to 250,000 clones, 84% of them singletons. The sequenced sample consisted of peripheral blood. The source of these receptors is a human donor in a cohort sampled during active COVID-19. CDR3s include the opening cysteine and the closing phenylalanine or tryptophan. D genes are given only for firm matches. Clone size is shown for a subset of rows, as once, few, many or a class of expanded clone.

>TRBV19|once|TRBJ1-4|TRBD1
CASRPTDRGSEKLFF
TGTGCCAGTAGGCCGACGGACAGGGGGAGTGAAAAACTGTTTTTT
>TRBV5-1|.|TRBJ2-7|TRBD1
CASSSSIGTGPAKGYEQYF
TGCGCCAGCAGCTCTTCCATCGGGACAGGCCCAGCGAAAGGCTACGAGCAGTACTTC
>TRBV7-2|.|TRBJ1-5|TRBD1
CASNHGTGRNQPQHF
TGTGCCAGCAACCATGGGACAGGGCGCAATCAGCCCCAGCATTTT
>TRBV18|once|TRBJ1-2|.
CASSPLQGGDNYGYTF
TGTGCCAGCTCACCTTTACAGGGAGGGGACAACTATGGCTACACCTTC
>TRBV7-9|.|TRBJ1-2|.
CASSSSTTGYTF
TGTGCCAGCAGCTCCTCGACAACGGGCTACACCTTC
>TRBV18|.|TRBJ1-1|.
CASSPSSRGADTEAFF
TGTGCCAGCTCACCATCTTCGCGGGGCGCGGACACTGAAGCTTTCTTT
>TRBV10-3|few|TRBJ1-1|TRBD1
CAISDPGQQNTEAFF
TGTGCCATCAGTGACCCGGGACAGCAGAACACTGAAGCTTTCTTT
>TRBV3-1/TRBV3-2|once|TRBJ2-7|TRBD2
CASSQTSGRYEQYF
TGTGCCAGCAGCCAGACTAGCGGGAGGTACGAGCAGTACTTC
>TRBV7-8|.|TRBJ1-4|TRBD1
CASSLGWGQGKRPTNEKLFF
TGTGCCAGCAGCTTAGGGTGGGGACAGGGAAAAAGGCCAACTAATGAAAAACTGTTTTTT
>TRBV9|once|TRBJ2-7|.
CASSVGRSPYEQYF
TGTGCCAGCAGCGTAGGCAGGTCCCCCTACGAGCAGTACTTC
>TRBV27|.|TRBJ1-3|.
CASSLSRSRGNTIYF
TGTGCCAGCAGTTTATCGAGGAGTCGGGGAAACACCATATATTTT
>TRBV6-5|.|TRBJ1-2|.
CASSLQGTTTGYTF
TGTGCCAGCAGCTTACAGGGAACCACTACTGGCTACACCTTC
>TRBV6-4|many|TRBJ1-1|.
CASSAGDGNTEAFF
TGTGCCAGCAGTGCAGGGGACGGGAACACTGAAGCTTTCTTT
>TRBV27|.|TRBJ2-2|TRBD2
CASSLYLPSTSGYTGELFF
TGTGCCAGCAGTTTATACCTCCCGAGTACTAGCGGCTACACCGGGGAGCTGTTTTTT
>TRBV18|.|TRBJ1-3|.
CASSPDSPSGNTIYF
TGTGCCAGCTCACCGGACAGTCCCTCTGGAAACACCATATATTTT
>TRBV11-2|.|TRBJ2-3|.
CASRRTWGATQYF
TGTGCCAGCAGGCGGACTTGGGGAGCTACGCAGTATTTT
>TRBV7-8|.|TRBJ1-1|TRBD1
CASSAGTGMLGTEAFF
TGTGCCAGCAGCGCCGGGACAGGGATGTTGGGCACTGAAGCTTTCTTT
>TRBV11-2|.|TRBJ2-7|TRBD1
CASSTYRGFHEQYF
TGTGCCAGCAGCACATACAGGGGGTTCCACGAGCAGTACTTC
>TRBV2|.|TRBJ2-3|TRBD2
CASSVRSGPGGSDTQYF
TGTGCCAGCAGTGTTCGTTCGGGCCCCGGGGGGTCGGATACGCAGTATTTT
>TRBV5-5|.|TRBJ2-2|.
CASSETIGELFF
TGTGCCAGCAGCGAAACTATCGGGGAGCTGTTTTTT
>TRBV5-1|.|TRBJ2-1|.
CASSLLIGLNTGNEQFF
TGCGCCAGCAGCCTCCTCATTGGACTGAACACGGGGAATGAGCAGTTCTTC
>TRBV29-1|.|TRBJ2-7|.
CSVEGGGREQYF
TGCAGCGTTGAAGGGGGGGGGCGCGAGCAGTACTTC
>TRBV18|.|TRBJ2-7|.
CASSPAGAYEQYF
TGTGCCAGCTCACCGGCAGGGGCCTACGAGCAGTACTTC
>TRBV6-1|.|TRBJ1-5|.
CASSEGAGNQPQHF
TGTGCCAGCAGTGAGGGGGCAGGGAATCAGCCCCAGCATTTT
>TRBV10-3|.|TRBJ2-2|.
CAITGLQGTGELFF
TGTGCCATCACGGGCCTCCAGGGCACCGGGGAGCTGTTTTTT
>TRBV5-1|.|TRBJ1-2|.
CASSYGLRDYGYTF
TGCGCCAGCAGTTACGGACTGAGGGACTATGGCTACACCTTC
>TRBV15|.|TRBJ2-1|.
CATSRAFGGTYNEQFF
TGTGCCACCAGCAGAGCGTTTGGCGGGACCTACAATGAGCAGTTCTTC
>TRBV2|few|TRBJ2-7|.
CASSPVLVTDYEQYF
TGTGCCAGCAGCCCCGTTTTAGTCACTGACTACGAGCAGTACTTC
>TRBV18|once|TRBJ2-7|.
CASRYDRTYEQYF
TGTGCCAGCCGCTACGACAGAACCTACGAGCAGTACTTC
>TRBV11-3|.|TRBJ2-1|.
CASSRGYEQFF
TGTGCCAGCAGCCGCGGATATGAGCAGTTCTTC
>TRBV7-9|.|TRBJ1-1|.
CASSVRGEAFF
TGTGCCAGCAGCGTGCGGGGTGAAGCTTTCTTT
>TRBV11-3|.|TRBJ1-1|.
CASSLTGGNRDTEAFF
TGTGCCAGCAGCTTAACGGGGGGCAATAGGGACACTGAAGCTTTCTTT
>TRBV6-5|.|TRBJ2-3|TRBD2
CASSQTSGIYPAQYF
TGTGCCAGCAGTCAGACTAGCGGGATTTACCCCGCGCAGTATTTT
>TRBV18|.|TRBJ1-2|TRBD1
CASSPQRDRGTFNYGYTF
TGTGCCAGCTCACCCCAACGGGACAGGGGGACTTTTAACTATGGCTACACCTTC
>TRBV5-4|few|TRBJ1-6|.
CASSLQGRTSPLHF
TGTGCCAGCAGCTTGCAGGGAAGAACTTCACCCCTCCACTTT
>TRBV24-1|.|TRBJ2-1|TRBD2
CATGTSSYNEQFF
TGTGCCACCGGGACTAGCTCCTACAATGAGCAGTTCTTC
>TRBV9|few|TRBJ2-1|TRBD2
CASSVGGGRANEQFF
TGTGCCAGCAGCGTAGGCGGCGGGAGGGCCAATGAGCAGTTCTTC